These 8 T cell receptor beta chains came from one sample sequenced in a study of read filtering for tumor transcriptome and immune sequencing. Molecular barcoded adaptors covering alpha/delta and beta/gamma chains were used on around 400 ng RNA. TCRdb re-analysed the reads in MiXCR, keeping a single row per CDR3 protein. Among 350 to 500 distinct CDR3 sequences listed, approximately 80% were seen once. Input material: a population of CD138-negative cells sorted from bone marrow. The receptors originated from a donor at least 40 years old with multiple myeloma. This table probably holds off-target reads from a library built for another chain.

This clonotype is hyperexpanded (1% or more). The chain recombines TRBV12-3 or TRBV12-4 with TRBJ2-7, with unresolved D. The CDR3 extends over 11 amino acids. V lost 5 bases and J lost 2, with 4 bases in between. CDR3 in DNA: TGTGCCAGCAGTACCACCTACGAGCAGTACTTC. It translates to CASSTTYEQYF.

This chain uses TRBV5-4 with TRBJ2-1, with no clear D. Germline V gene lookup returns CDR1 SGHNT and CDR2 YYREEE (reference sequence). The CDR3 runs 13 residues. Trimming shortened V by 0 bases and J by 4 bases, and 5 bases separated the two germline ends. The DNA for the CDR3 is TGTGCCAGCAGCTTGGTCGGGTACAATGAGCAGTTCTTC. Translation gives CASSLVGYNEQFF.

The V call is TRBV29-1, the J call TRBJ2-7, with 8 nucleotides matching TRBD2. Trimming removed 7 bases from V and 6 bases from J; junction bases left unmatched: 11. CDR3 length: 13 amino acids. Per germline, CDR1 SQVTM and CDR2 ANQGSEA. The CDR3, as DNA: TGCAGCGCCTTAGCGGGGCGAGCTTGCGAGCAGTACTTC. As protein: CSALAGRACEQYF.

The gene calls are TRBV29-1 and TRBJ2-1; 7 bases map to TRBD1. V was clipped by 6 bases and J by 6 bases; unmatched bases: 8. Germline assignment: CDR1 SQVTM and CDR2 ANQGSEA. The CDR3 runs 13 residues. The CDR3 DNA follows: TGCAGCGTAGCTGGGACAGCTCCCAATGAGCAGTTCTTC. Translated: CSVAGTAPNEQFF.

The chain joins TRBV24-1 to TRBJ2-1, with TRBD1 as a possible D gene (5 bases). The germline V gene has CDR1 KGHDR and CDR2 SFDVKD. V lost 3 bases and J 12 bases, leaving 14 bases between the germline ends. The CDR3 extends over 13 amino acids. The CDR3 DNA follows: TGTGCCACCAGTGATACCCCAGGGCATCGGCAGTTCTTC. Translating it yields CATSDTPGHRQFF.

The chain couples TRBV20-1 to TRBJ1-5, with D perhaps TRBD1 (5 bases). Deletions cut 1 base from V and 6 bases from J, with 13 bases between. Germline CDR1 is DFQATT and CDR2 is SNEGSKA (reference sequence). The CDR3 totals 14 residues. The CDR3 DNA reads as TGCAGTGCTAGAGGGGCGGGGCGAGGTCAGCCCCAGCATTTT. Residues: CSARGAGRGQPQHF.

This sequence joins TRBV19 and TRBJ1-5, with D possibly being TRBD1 (6 bases). CDR1 and CDR2 (germline): LNHDA, SQIVND (reference sequence). Trimming cost V 7 bases and J 3 bases, with 16 bases left between them. This CDR3 is 15 amino acids long. The CDR3 DNA sequence: TGTGCCAGTACCCCTTGGGGGGCTTCCAATCAGCCCCAGCATTTT. Its translation: CASTPWGASNQPQHF.

The sample holds a few counts of this clonotype. Sequence at one end of the junction differs from germline and may be a read error. The chain links TRBV29-1 to TRBJ2-1; no clear D. The germline V gene has CDR1 SQVTM and CDR2 ANQGSEA. There are 14 residues in the CDR3. Written as DNA, the CDR3 is TGCAGCGTTGATTGGGAATTGGCCTACGATGAGCAGTTCTTC. Its protein is CSVDWELAYDEQFF.